This T cell receptor (beta chain) was profiled in a study of cytomegalovirus exposure and HLA in healthy donors. The germline V gene has CDR1 LNHNV and CDR2 YYDKDF (reference sequence). V was trimmed by 0 bases and J by 9 bases, leaving 9 bases between them. CDR3 length: 13 amino acids. Use of 60 Vbeta and 13 Jbeta primers characterized the PCR. Generated by immunoSEQ multiplex PCR, the TCRdb table keeps only in-frame clones and is missing some. The sample holds about 73,000 clones, over 70% seen once. The source material was PBMCs. The source is a man in his 70s in good health and CMV-seronegative. This rearrangement joins TRBV15 to TRBJ1-5; tentatively, D is TRBD1 (5 bases). The CDR3 sequence: CATSRDRGWPQHF. For the CDR3, the DNA is TGTGCCACCAGCAGAGATCGGGGGTGGCCCCAGCATTTT.